The rows below give T cell receptor beta chains drawn from one sample of a study of shared clonotypes between healthy human individuals. The repertoire was sequenced with immunoSEQ multiplex PCR; TCRdb's copy has only in-frame clones and lacks some. The sample shows 650,000 to 750,000 clones, approximately 75% of them seen only once. The specimen sequenced was memory CD4+ T cells sorted from blood. Every receptor here comes from a young woman in good health. CDR3s include the opening cysteine and the closing phenylalanine or tryptophan. Each record gives: J gene, V gene, clone size, D gene, CDR3 DNA, CDR3 protein. The D gene is left open where the match is weak. The size field is filled for only some rows; it gives once, few, many or a size class.

j_call: TRBJ2-2; v_call: TRBV2; clone_size: .; d_call: .; cdr3_nt: TGTGCCAGCACCCCCCGGACGAGCACCGGGGAGCTGTTTTTT; cdr3_aa: CASTPRTSTGELFF
j_call: TRBJ2-7; v_call: TRBV10-3; clone_size: .; d_call: TRBD2; cdr3_nt: TGTGCCATCACTGGGCGGGAGGGCGGTGGGGAGCAGTACTTC; cdr3_aa: CAITGREGGGEQYF
j_call: TRBJ2-2; v_call: TRBV6-4; clone_size: .; d_call: TRBD1; cdr3_nt: TGTGCCAGCAGTGACTGCAGGGGGCTTGGGGAGCTGTTTTTT; cdr3_aa: CASSDCRGLGELFF
j_call: TRBJ2-2; v_call: TRBV27; clone_size: few; d_call: .; cdr3_nt: TGTGCCAGCAGTTGGTCGGGCGGGGAGCTGTTTTTT; cdr3_aa: CASSWSGGELFF
j_call: TRBJ2-4; v_call: TRBV28; clone_size: .; d_call: TRBD1; cdr3_nt: TGTGCCAGCAGTGACAGGGACATTCAGTACTTC; cdr3_aa: CASSDRDIQYF
j_call: TRBJ1-2; v_call: TRBV28; clone_size: few; d_call: .; cdr3_nt: TGTGCCAGCAGACAGGGATTGGACTATGGCTACACCTTC; cdr3_aa: CASRQGLDYGYTF
j_call: TRBJ2-1; v_call: TRBV7-3; clone_size: .; d_call: .; cdr3_nt: TGTGCCAGCAGCAAGGACAGTCGCTCCTACAATGAGCAGTTCTTC; cdr3_aa: CASSKDSRSYNEQFF
j_call: TRBJ2-3; v_call: TRBV4-2; clone_size: few; d_call: .; cdr3_nt: TGTGCCAGCAGCCCAGGAACCCAGGACGGAGATACGCAGTATTTT; cdr3_aa: CASSPGTQDGDTQYF
j_call: TRBJ2-1; v_call: TRBV19; clone_size: few; d_call: .; cdr3_nt: TGTGCCAGTAGTATAGCAGGGTCAAATGAGCAGTTCTTC; cdr3_aa: CASSIAGSNEQFF
j_call: TRBJ2-1; v_call: TRBV6-5; clone_size: .; d_call: TRBD2; cdr3_nt: TGTGCCAGCAGTAAGAGGGCGGCTAGCGGGAGGTCTCCGTTCTTC; cdr3_aa: CASSKRAASGRSPFF
j_call: TRBJ1-1; v_call: TRBV11-3; clone_size: .; d_call: TRBD1; cdr3_nt: TGTGCCAGCAGCTTAGATGGGACAGCACTCACTGAAGCTTTCTTT; cdr3_aa: CASSLDGTALTEAFF
j_call: TRBJ1-1; v_call: TRBV13; clone_size: .; d_call: .; cdr3_nt: TGTGCCAGCAGCTTAGACGCGAACACTGAAGCTTTCTTT; cdr3_aa: CASSLDANTEAFF
j_call: TRBJ1-3; v_call: TRBV19; clone_size: .; d_call: TRBD1; cdr3_nt: TGTGCCAGTAGGCCCGACAGGGCTGGAAACACCATATATTTT; cdr3_aa: CASRPDRAGNTIYF
j_call: TRBJ2-7; v_call: TRBV6-1; clone_size: .; d_call: TRBD1; cdr3_nt: TGTGCCAGCTCGGACTCGGACAGGGTCGTCAACGAGCAGTACTTC; cdr3_aa: CASSDSDRVVNEQYF
j_call: TRBJ2-6; v_call: TRBV13; clone_size: .; d_call: TRBD1; cdr3_nt: TGTGCCAGCAGCTTATACCCCGCTTTTCGAACAGGGGATACCGGGGCCAACGTCCTGACTTTC; cdr3_aa: CASSLYPAFRTGDTGANVLTF
j_call: TRBJ2-2; v_call: TRBV27; clone_size: .; d_call: .; cdr3_nt: TGTGCCAGCAGTCCCCTTCACACCGGGGAGCTGTTTTTT; cdr3_aa: CASSPLHTGELFF
j_call: TRBJ1-1; v_call: TRBV27; clone_size: .; d_call: TRBD1; cdr3_nt: TGTGCCAGCAGTCCCGTTTACAGGGGGACAATGAACACTGAAGCTTTCTTT; cdr3_aa: CASSPVYRGTMNTEAFF
j_call: TRBJ2-2; v_call: TRBV6-5; clone_size: .; d_call: .; cdr3_nt: TGTGCCAGCAGTTATCATCCTAGGAGCGGGGAGCTGTTTTTT; cdr3_aa: CASSYHPRSGELFF
j_call: TRBJ2-5; v_call: TRBV6-1; clone_size: .; d_call: TRBD2; cdr3_nt: TGTGCCAGCAGTGAGCGGGAGTATAAAGAGACCCAGTACTTC; cdr3_aa: CASSEREYKETQYF
j_call: TRBJ2-3; v_call: TRBV9; clone_size: once; d_call: .; cdr3_nt: TGTGCCAGCAGCGTAAAGGGGACTACAGATACGCAGTATTTT; cdr3_aa: CASSVKGTTDTQYF
j_call: TRBJ2-5; v_call: TRBV19; clone_size: .; d_call: TRBD2; cdr3_nt: TGTGCCAGTAGTATAGATTTGGTAGCGGGAGGTGGAGAGACCCAGTACTTC; cdr3_aa: CASSIDLVAGGGETQYF
j_call: TRBJ1-5; v_call: TRBV10-2; clone_size: .; d_call: TRBD1; cdr3_nt: TGCGCCAGCAGTGTCAATGGACAGGGGGCTCAGCCCCAGCATTTT; cdr3_aa: CASSVNGQGAQPQHF
j_call: TRBJ1-5; v_call: TRBV27; clone_size: .; d_call: .; cdr3_nt: TGTGCCAGCAGTTTCCAAAGATATCAGCCCCAGCATTTT; cdr3_aa: CASSFQRYQPQHF
j_call: TRBJ1-1; v_call: TRBV6-1; clone_size: .; d_call: .; cdr3_nt: TGTGCCAGCACCTTACCGAGGGCAGGGGACACTGAAGCTTTCTTT; cdr3_aa: CASTLPRAGDTEAFF
j_call: TRBJ1-1; v_call: TRBV29-1; clone_size: .; d_call: .; cdr3_nt: TGCAGCGTTTATTTTCCCAGAAGGAGCACTGAAGCTTTCTTT; cdr3_aa: CSVYFPRRSTEAFF
j_call: TRBJ2-7; v_call: TRBV9; clone_size: .; d_call: .; cdr3_nt: TGTGCCAGCAGCGTAGAGGGCGGGCCACAGTACTTC; cdr3_aa: CASSVEGGPQYF
j_call: TRBJ2-7; v_call: TRBV7-8; clone_size: once; d_call: .; cdr3_nt: TGTGCCAGCAGCTTACCAGCGGTCTACGAGCAGTACTTC; cdr3_aa: CASSLPAVYEQYF
j_call: TRBJ2-1; v_call: TRBV7-9; clone_size: .; d_call: .; cdr3_nt: TGTGCCAGCAGCTTAGGGCGGCAGGGTTTGGAGCAGTTCTTC; cdr3_aa: CASSLGRQGLEQFF
j_call: TRBJ2-7; v_call: TRBV4-1; clone_size: many; d_call: .; cdr3_nt: TGCGCCAGCAGCCCAATCCGACTGCCATCCTCCTACGAGCAGTACTTC; cdr3_aa: CASSPIRLPSSYEQYF
j_call: TRBJ2-3; v_call: TRBV28; clone_size: .; d_call: TRBD2; cdr3_nt: TGTGCCAGCAATCTCCGCCTTGGGACTAGCGGGAAGACAGATACGCAGTATTTT; cdr3_aa: CASNLRLGTSGKTDTQYF
j_call: TRBJ2-5; v_call: TRBV14; clone_size: few; d_call: .; cdr3_nt: TGTGCCAGCAGCGAAAACCGAATTTACAGGGAAACCCAAGAGACCCAGTACTTC; cdr3_aa: CASSENRIYRETQETQYF